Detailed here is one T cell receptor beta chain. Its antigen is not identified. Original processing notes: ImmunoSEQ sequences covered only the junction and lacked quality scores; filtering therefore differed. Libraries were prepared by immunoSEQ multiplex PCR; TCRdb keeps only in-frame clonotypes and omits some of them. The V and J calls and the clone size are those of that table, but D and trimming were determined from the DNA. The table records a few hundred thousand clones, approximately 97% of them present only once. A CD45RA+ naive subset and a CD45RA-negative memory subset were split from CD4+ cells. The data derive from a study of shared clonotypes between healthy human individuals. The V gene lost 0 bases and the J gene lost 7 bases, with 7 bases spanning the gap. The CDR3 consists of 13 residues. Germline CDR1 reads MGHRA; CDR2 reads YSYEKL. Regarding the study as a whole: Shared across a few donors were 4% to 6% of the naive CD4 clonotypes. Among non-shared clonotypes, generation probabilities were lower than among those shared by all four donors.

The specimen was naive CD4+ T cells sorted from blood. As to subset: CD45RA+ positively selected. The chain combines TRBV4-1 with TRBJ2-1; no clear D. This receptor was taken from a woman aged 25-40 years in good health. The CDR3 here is CASSQDWANEQFF. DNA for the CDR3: TGCGCCAGCAGCCAAGACTGGGCAAATGAGCAGTTCTTC.